The present T cell receptor beta chain was sequenced within a study of early T cells in non-severe SARS-CoV-2 infection. The study, taken as a whole, reports: Clonotype matching in VDJdb favored anti-spike CD8 responses and did not capture private and CD4 specificities.

Attachment of unique molecular identifiers to individual cDNA molecules was performed. TCRdb reprocessed the 5' RACE reads via MiXCR and lists one record per CDR3 protein. The table includes 70,000 to 85,000 distinct CDR3 sequences, 12% detected once. V lost 6 bases, J lost 4 bases, and 4 bases lay in between. This CDR3 comprises 11 residues. Germline V gene lookup returns CDR1 MNHNY and CDR2 SVGAGI (reference sequence). This clonotype turned up a few times. Its antigen is unknown. Sequencing was carried out using whole blood. The receptor was isolated from an adult who was a healthcare worker with PCR-confirmed SARS-CoV-2 infection or an uninfected control (not recorded which). The rearrangement links TRBV6-6 to TRBJ1-5; D gene unclear. CDR3 amino acids: CASSPNQPQHF. The DNA for the CDR3 is TGTGCCAGCAGCCCAAATCAGCCCCAGCATTTT.